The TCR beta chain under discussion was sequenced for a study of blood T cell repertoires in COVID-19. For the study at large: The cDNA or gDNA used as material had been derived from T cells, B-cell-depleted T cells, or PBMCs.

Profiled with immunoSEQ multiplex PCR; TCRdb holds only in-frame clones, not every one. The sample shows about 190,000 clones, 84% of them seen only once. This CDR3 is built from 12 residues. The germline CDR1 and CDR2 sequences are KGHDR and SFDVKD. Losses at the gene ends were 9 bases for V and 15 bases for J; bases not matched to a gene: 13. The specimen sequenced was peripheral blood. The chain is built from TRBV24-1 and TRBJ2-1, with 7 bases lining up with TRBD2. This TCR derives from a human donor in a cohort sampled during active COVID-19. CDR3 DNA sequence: TGTGCCACCGGGGAGGGACCAAGAGGCCCGTTCTTC. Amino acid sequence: CATGEGPRGPFF.